The next 19 T cell receptor beta chains were all read from a single sample in a study of T cell repertoires in cytomegalovirus infection. Antigen specificity for these receptors is unknown. A single record per CDR3 protein comes from TCRdb applying MiXCR to the reads. The data show roughly 200,000 distinct CDR3 sequences, about 39% seen once. The source was CD8+ T cells from cultured PBMCs, collected from culture after CMV antigen stimulation. These receptors all come from a human donor in good health (CMV status not recorded). Some clones in this sample may be carry-over from other donors' samples.

The table lists this clonotype with many counts. The chain combines TRBV7-9 with TRBJ2-7; tentative D call: TRBD1 (6 bases). Trimming cost V 5 bases and J 4 bases, with 12 bases left between them. Per the germline V gene, CDR1 is SEHNR and CDR2 is FQNEAQ (reference sequence). CDR3 size: 13 residues. CDR3 nucleotide sequence: TGTGCCAGCAGCCGGACAGAATCTTACGAGCAGTACTTC. This codes for CASSRTESYEQYF.

Turning to this clonotype: Likely a read error: the CDR3 ends without its conserved phenylalanine or tryptophan. This chain joins TRBV12-3 or TRBV12-4 and TRBJ2-5, with TRBD2 matching 9 bases. CDR3 size: 19 residues. Trimming cost V 6 bases and J 0 bases; bases outside gene matches: 17. This CDR3 reads CASSPHGGGASVYQETQYV. CDR3 coding DNA: TGTGCCAGCAGCCCTCACGGCGGGGGGGCCTCGGTTTACCAAGAGACCCAGTACGTC.

This rearrangement joins TRBV7-8 to TRBJ1-2; TRBD1 aligns across 7 bases. Trimming took 2 bases from V and 9 from J; bases not matched to a gene: 6. Germline loops: CDR1 SGHVS, CDR2 FQNEAQ. This CDR3 region has 13 residues. The CDR3 region has the DNA TGTGCCAGCAGCTTACGGGACAGCTCTCGCTACACCTTC. It specifies CASSLRDSSRYTF.

This clonotype was seen only once. The chain couples TRBV10-3 to TRBJ1-2; 12 bases align to TRBD1. The germline gives CDR1 ENHRY, CDR2 SYGVKD. Trimming at V came to 6 bases and at J to 7 bases, leaving 24 bases not matched to a gene. The CDR3 runs to 20 residues. In DNA form, the CDR3 reads TGTGCCATCAGAACCGGGACAGGGGGCTCTCGGAGCTCAATTCCCCTTGGCTACACCTTC. Protein product: CAIRTGTGGSRSSIPLGYTF.

This clonotype turned up a few times. The chain has TRBV27 and TRBJ1-1; D not certain. With 4 bases removed from V and 5 bases from J, the gap between germline ends came to 14 bases. Germline-derived CDR1 and CDR2 are MNHEY and SMNVEV (reference sequence). This CDR3 comprises 14 residues. Written as DNA, the CDR3 is TGTGCCAGCAGTTCTCGGGCCTCCGGGACTGAAGCTTTCTTT. Amino acid sequence: CASSSRASGTEAFF.

This clonotype was observed a single time. CDR3 residues: CASSGISGELFF. DNA of the CDR3: TGTGCCAGTAGTGGGATTTCGGGGGAGCTGTTTTTT. The chain couples TRBV19 to TRBJ2-2, with D unclear. V dropped 5 bases and J dropped 8 bases, with 9 bases sitting between them. The germline gives CDR1 LNHDA, CDR2 SQIVND (reference sequence). CDR3 size: 12 residues.

This chain uses TRBV19 with TRBJ2-2, with D perhaps TRBD1 (7 bases). V was shortened by 5 bases and J by 5 bases, with 18 bases between the two germline ends. Germline CDR1 LNHDA, CDR2 SQIVND (reference sequence). The CDR3 is 16 amino acids. DNA for the CDR3: TGTGCCAGTAGTTCGCCGACAGGGAGGAGTACCGGGGAGCTGTTTTTT. It encodes CASSSPTGRSTGELFF.

This clonotype was counted only a few times. This chain uses TRBV27 with TRBJ2-7, with D perhaps given as TRBD1 or TRBD2 (5 bases each). This CDR3 region has 13 residues. Germline V gene lookup returns CDR1 MNHEY and CDR2 SMNVEV (reference sequence). Trimming pared 10 bases from V and 6 bases from J, leaving 19 bases between. The CDR3 region has the DNA TGTGCCACCCACTCCGGGGCCGGAGGCGAGCAGTACTTC. Translation: CATHSGAGGEQYF.

The chain couples TRBV6-5 to TRBJ2-3; TRBD1 agrees at 7 bases. Germline trimming cut 6 bases from V and 4 bases from J; bases unmatched to any gene: 10. The CDR3 covers 15 residues. Germline V lookup: CDR1 MNHEY, CDR2 SVGAGI. As DNA, the CDR3 is TGTGCCAGCAGCCCAAGACAGGGAAAATCAGATACGCAGTATTTT. Its translation: CASSPRQGKSDTQYF.

The chain's CDR3 is CSARDGGAGTQYF. The CDR3 bases are TGCAGTGCTAGAGATGGTGGGGCAGGAACCCAGTACTTC. The rearrangement joins TRBV20-1 to TRBJ2-5, with D maybe TRBD1 (5 bases). The CDR3 is made up of 13 amino acids. Deletions cut 0 bases from V and 8 bases from J, with 13 bases between. CDR1 is DFQATT and CDR2 is SNEGSKA in the germline V gene (reference sequence).

This clonotype was detected a few times. V and J are TRBV7-3 and TRBJ2-2; 9 nucleotides align to TRBD2. Germline CDR1 and CDR2: SGHTA and FQGTGA. The CDR3 spans 17 residues. With 5 bases clipped from V and 4 bases from J, the junction kept 11 bases outside the gene matches. The CDR3 DNA reads as TGTGCCAGCAGCCCTTACCGGGGGCGGGAGGGCACCGGGGAGCTGTTTTTT. It translates to CASSPYRGREGTGELFF.

The rearrangement joins TRBV27 to TRBJ2-1; 12 bases fit TRBD2. Germline lookup yields CDR1 MNHEY and CDR2 SMNVEV (reference sequence). Germline trimming cut 0 bases from V and 7 bases from J; bases unmatched to any gene: 4. The CDR3 extends over 16 amino acids. The CDR3 spells CASSLSPSGGANEQFF. In DNA form, the CDR3 reads TGTGCCAGCAGTTTATCGCCTAGCGGGGGGGCAAATGAGCAGTTCTTC.

J is TRBJ2-2 and V is TRBV9; no definite D call. V dropped 0 bases and J dropped 1 base, with 4 bases sitting between them. This CDR3 has 14 amino acids. Per the germline V gene, CDR1 is SGDLS and CDR2 is YYNGEE. CDR3 sequence reads: CASSVELNTGELFF. The DNA for the CDR3 is TGTGCCAGCAGCGTAGAGTTGAACACCGGGGAGCTGTTTTTT.

In DNA form, the CDR3 reads TGTGCCAGCAGTCCCACAGGGCTTGACGAGCAGTACTTC. Its translation is CASSPTGLDEQYF. The rearrangement links TRBV27 to TRBJ2-7, with a weak D call TRBD1 (6 bases). Per germline, CDR1 MNHEY and CDR2 SMNVEV (reference sequence). The CDR3 has 13 amino acids. The V and J ends lost 5 bases and 5 bases respectively, with 13 bases between them.

The rearrangement uses TRBV19 and TRBJ1-1, with D possibly TRBD1 on 6 matching bases. Germline CDR1 is LNHDA and CDR2 is SQIVND (reference sequence). The CDR3 spans 15 residues. Trimming removed 3 bases at V and 1 base at J, with 12 bases between. The CDR3 nucleotides read TGTGCCAGTAGTATGCCTCCGGGACAGAACACTGAAGCTTTCTTT. It translates to CASSMPPGQNTEAFF.

The chain is built from TRBV11-2 and TRBJ2-1; TRBD2 matches at 11 bases. J was trimmed by 10 bases and V by 1 base; bases with no gene match: 12. The CDR3 runs to 17 residues. Germline values: CDR1 SGHAT, CDR2 FQNNGV. The CDR3 is CASSLGFGLAGGPEQFF. The CDR3 DNA follows: TGTGCCAGCAGCTTAGGGTTTGGTCTAGCGGGGGGTCCCGAGCAGTTCTTC.

The V gene is TRBV5-6, the J gene TRBJ1-2, with D perhaps matching TRBD1 (5 bases). Germline values: CDR1 SGHDT, CDR2 YYEEEE. V dropped 6 bases and J dropped 1 base, with 7 bases sitting between them. The CDR3 contains 12 residues. The CDR3 spells CASTDSNYGYTF. The CDR3 nucleotides are TGTGCCAGCACTGACAGTAACTATGGCTACACCTTC.

V gene TRBV4-1 combines with J gene TRBJ2-7, with D possibly matching TRBD2 (5 bases). The CDR3 is 14 residues long. The germline gives CDR1 MGHRA, CDR2 YSYEKL. Between the trimmed V and J ends, which lost 1 base and 6 bases, there was a span of 13 bases. For the CDR3, the DNA is TGCGCCAGCAGCCAAGGGCCCCTAGCCATCGAGCAGTACTTC. The encoded protein is CASSQGPLAIEQYF.

The V call is TRBV7-2, the J call TRBJ2-7; D is perhaps TRBD1 (5 bases). CDR3 size: 14 residues. With 3 bases removed from V and 4 bases from J, the gap between germline ends came to 13 bases. Germline V lookup: CDR1 SGHTA, CDR2 FQGNSA. CDR3 DNA sequence: TGTGCCAGCAGCTTGGGGCACAGGACATACGAGCAGTACTTC. This translates into CASSLGHRTYEQYF.